This TCR beta chain was obtained from a study of blood T cell repertoires in COVID-19. The Seattle patients, enrolled during active infection, were followed longitudinally. This clone was observed a single time. The V gene end was trimmed by 2 bases and the J gene end by 4 bases; junction bases not matched to a gene: 6. Germline assignment: CDR1 MNHNS and CDR2 SASEGT. The CDR3 is 16 amino acids. Generated by immunoSEQ multiplex PCR, the TCRdb table keeps only in-frame clones and is missing some. The table has around 300,000 clones, roughly 88% seen once. V gene TRBV6-1 combines with J gene TRBJ2-3, with 10 nucleotides matching TRBD2. Material: peripheral blood. The source is a woman aged 25 to 45 with COVID-19, enrolled during active disease. CDR3: CASSEIAGGWADTQYF. CDR3 DNA: TGTGCCAGCAGTGAAATAGCGGGAGGTTGGGCAGATACGCAGTATTTT.